These 19 T cell receptor beta chains were all obtained from the same sample, sequenced in a study of blood T cell repertoires in COVID-19. The assay was immunoSEQ multiplex PCR, and TCRdb's table has in-frame clones only and misses some. The table records roughly 150,000 clones, roughly 91% of them present only once. Sequencing used peripheral blood. The receptors here all came from a man aged 18-30 years with COVID-19, enrolled during active disease.

This clone was picked up a small number of times. This chain connects TRBV11-2 to TRBJ2-2, with 7 bases fitting TRBD1. V gave up 0 bases and J gave up 9 bases; unmatched junction bases: 7. Germline lookup yields CDR1 SGHAT and CDR2 FQNNGV. CDR3 size: 15 residues. DNA for the CDR3: TGTGCCAGCAGCTTAGATGCGACAGGGAACCGGGAGCTGTTTTTT. Encoded protein: CASSLDATGNRELFF.

The CDR3 protein is CASSLRGSTDTQYF. The CDR3 bases are TGTGCCAGCAGCTTGAGGGGCAGCACAGATACGCAGTATTTT. The V and J genes are TRBV5-4 and TRBJ2-3; D possibly corresponds to TRBD1 (5 bases). This CDR3 contains 14 residues. Germline V gene sequence: CDR1 SGHNT, CDR2 YYREEE (reference sequence). V lost 1 base, J lost 0 bases, and 6 bases lay in between.

The chain has TRBV5-6 and TRBJ2-7; perhaps TRBD1 as D (8 bases). Looked up from germline, CDR1 is SGHDT and CDR2 is YYEEEE. The V end lost 4 bases, the J end lost 5 bases, and 16 bases lay between the germline ends. The CDR3 consists of 14 residues. Written as DNA, the CDR3 is TGTGCCAGCAGCAGCGGGACAGGCGTCCACGAGCAGTACTTC. Protein sequence: CASSSGTGVHEQYF.

The chain has TRBV11-2 and TRBJ1-2; tentative D call: TRBD1 (6 bases). Germline assignment: CDR1 SGHAT and CDR2 FQNNGV. The CDR3 runs to 15 residues. Deletions cut 5 bases from V and 4 bases from J, with 17 bases between. The CDR3 is CASSPRQVLSYGYTF. The CDR3 DNA reads as TGTGCCAGCAGCCCACGACAGGTCCTAAGCTATGGCTACACCTTC.

The CDR3 here is CASSYSEYRSNTEAFF. The CDR3 DNA reads as TGTGCCAGCAGTTACTCGGAATACAGATCGAACACTGAAGCTTTCTTT. This sequence joins TRBV6-2 or TRBV6-3 and TRBJ1-1, with D unclear. Trimming pared 0 bases from V and 1 base from J, leaving 12 bases between. Germline CDR1 and CDR2: MNHEY and SVGEGT. CDR3 size: 16 residues.

This clone occurred a few times. The chain employs TRBV19 and TRBJ1-2, with 7 bases lining up with TRBD1. V lost 5 bases to trimming and J lost 5 bases; unmatched junction nucleotides: 8. The CDR3 runs to 14 residues. Per germline, CDR1 LNHDA and CDR2 SQIVND (reference sequence). The CDR3, as DNA: TGTGCCAGTAGTCCGAGGGACAGTAGTTATGGCTACACCTTC. Its translation is CASSPRDSSYGYTF.

The chain employs TRBV6-5 and TRBJ2-7; tentatively, D is TRBD2 (5 bases). This CDR3 contains 14 residues. V lost 6 bases to trimming and J lost 3 bases, with 15 bases between them. Germline-derived CDR1 and CDR2 are MNHEY and SVGAGI. DNA of the CDR3: TGTGCCAGCAGCTCGATGCTAGCAGTCTACGAGCAGTACTTC. Its translation is CASSSMLAVYEQYF.

The chain combines TRBV5-1 with TRBJ2-2; 9 bases agree with TRBD1. Germline loops: CDR1 SGHRS, CDR2 YFSETQ. This CDR3 region has 14 residues. The J segment lost 8 bases and the V segment lost 4 bases, leaving 6 bases of the junction unmatched. The CDR3 sequence is CASSGRTGAGELFF. CDR3 nucleotides: TGCGCCAGCAGCGGAAGGACAGGGGCGGGGGAGCTGTTTTTT.

Comments on this clone: The junction departs from the called germline gene at one end, perhaps through a read error. The rearrangement joins TRBV7-7 to TRBJ2-2, with a tentative D call TRBD1 (6 bases). CDR3 length: 15 amino acids. Looked up from germline, CDR1 is SSHAT and CDR2 is FNYEAQ (reference sequence). The CDR3 DNA reads TGTGCTAGCAGCTTGAGGCAGGGGACCACCGGGGAGCTGTTTTTT. It is translated as CASSLRQGTTGELFF.

This clone was detected once. The CDR3 loop is CASSDTNRAGANVLTF. The CDR3 nucleotides read TGTGCCAGCAGTGACACCAACAGGGCTGGGGCCAACGTCCTGACTTTC. This sequence joins TRBV6-4 and TRBJ2-6; D possibly corresponds to TRBD1 (6 bases). V lost 2 bases and J 2 bases, leaving 10 bases between the germline ends. The CDR3 is 16 residues long. CDR1 MRHNA and CDR2 SNTAGT come from the germline V gene.

The chain recombines TRBV19 with TRBJ2-5, with 14 positions matching TRBD2. CDR1 and CDR2 (germline): LNHDA, SQIVND (reference sequence). V lost 5 bases, J lost 5 bases, and 7 bases stayed unmatched. The CDR3 loop spans 16 amino acids. The CDR3: CASSPGLAGDGETQYF. The CDR3 DNA follows: TGTGCCAGTAGTCCGGGACTAGCGGGAGATGGGGAGACCCAGTACTTC.

The V gene is TRBV15, the J gene TRBJ2-7; 7 nucleotides match TRBD2. CDR3 length: 13 amino acids. Germline CDR1 reads LNHNV; CDR2 reads YYDKDF (reference sequence). The ends lost 6 bases at V and 6 bases at J; junction bases unmatched: 8. Here the CDR3 reads CATSQWGGGEQYF. The CDR3 nucleotides read TGTGCCACCAGTCAATGGGGGGGAGGCGAGCAGTACTTC.

CDR3 loop: CASSSNYGGPSYNEQFF. The CDR3 DNA sequence: TGTGCCAGCAGTTCCAACTACGGGGGTCCCTCCTACAATGAGCAGTTCTTC. The chain recombines TRBV28 with TRBJ2-1, with D possibly TRBD2 on 6 matching bases. This CDR3 has 17 amino acids. From germline, CDR1 is MDHEN and CDR2 SYDVKM. Trimming stripped 4 bases from V and 0 bases from J, with 16 bases between. The entire variable domain, with the rest obtained from reference TRBV28 and TRBJ2-1, is as follows: DVKVTQSSRYLVKRTGEKVFLECVQDMDHENMFWYRQDPGLGLRLIYFSYDVKMKEKGDIPEGYSVSREKKERFSLILESASTNQTSMYLCASSSNYGGPSYNEQFFGPGTRLTVL.

The rearrangement links TRBV20-1 to TRBJ2-1, with D uncertain. V was clipped by 6 bases and J by 4 bases, with 4 bases between them. Germline V lookup: CDR1 DFQATT, CDR2 SNEGSKA (reference sequence). The CDR3 covers 10 residues. The CDR3 is CSARYNEQFF. CDR3 nucleotide sequence: TGCAGTGCCCGGTACAATGAGCAGTTCTTC.

The chain is built from TRBV10-2 and TRBJ1-1; no reliable D call. Trimming took 0 bases from V and 8 from J, leaving 4 bases between them. Germline V gives CDR1 WSHSY, CDR2 SAAADI. The CDR3 runs 11 residues. The CDR3 here is CASSESREAFF. DNA of the CDR3: TGCGCCAGCAGTGAGTCCAGGGAAGCTTTCTTT.

The chain recombines TRBV11-2 with TRBJ2-7; 10 bases map to TRBD1. The germline V gene encodes CDR1 SGHAT and CDR2 FQNNGV. Trimming removed 10 bases from V and 1 base from J; junction bases left unmatched: 7. This CDR3 has 14 amino acids. The DNA for the CDR3 is TGTGCCACACGGCGGGACAGGGGATCCTACGAGCAGTACTTC. As protein: CATRRDRGSYEQYF.

V is TRBV19 and J is TRBJ1-2, with D perhaps matching TRBD1 (5 bases). The CDR3 has 15 amino acids. Germline values: CDR1 LNHDA, CDR2 SQIVND (reference sequence). The V and J ends lost 3 bases and 0 bases respectively, with 11 bases between them. The CDR3 here is CASSILPGPNYGYTF. The CDR3 DNA reads as TGTGCCAGTAGTATTCTGCCAGGGCCTAACTATGGCTACACCTTC.

V and J are TRBV5-6 and TRBJ2-7; the D is unclear. V lost 4 bases and J 2 bases, leaving 13 bases between the germline ends. The germline V gene has CDR1 SGHDT and CDR2 YYEEEE. This CDR3 region has 14 residues. CDR3 sequence: CASSPSSRAYEQYF. CDR3 nucleotides: TGTGCCAGCAGCCCTTCTTCGCGCGCCTACGAGCAGTACTTC.

This clone showed up just a few times. This chain connects TRBV6-5 to TRBJ1-6; a weak D match, TRBD1 (6 bases). V was cut by 3 bases and J by 7 bases, with 13 bases left in between. The germline CDR1 and CDR2 sequences are MNHEY and SVGAGI. The CDR3 sequence is 15 residues long. The CDR3 region is CASSYSGAGNSPLHF. In DNA, the CDR3 is TGTGCCAGCAGTTATTCAGGGGCTGGCAATTCACCCCTCCACTTT.